The next 32 T cell receptor beta chains were all read from a single sample in a study of blood T cells in healthy people across ages. Combining a sample-barcoded 5' primer with a J-beta primer mix, a second PCR ran for about 7 to 12 cycles. TCRdb recomputed calls from the 5' RACE reads with MiXCR, one row per CDR3 protein. This table holds hundreds of thousands of distinct CDR3 sequences, approximately 59% found once. Sample: blood. The receptors derive from a man between 25 and 39 years old in good health.

V usage is TRBV5-1 and J usage is TRBJ2-1; 7 nucleotides match TRBD1. Germline V gene sequence: CDR1 SGHRS, CDR2 YFSETQ. Losses at the gene ends were 1 base for V and 8 bases for J; bases not matched to a gene: 6. CDR3 length: 14 amino acids. In DNA, the CDR3 is TGCGCCAGCAGCTTGAATGTAGGGGGCGATGAGCAGTTCTTC. Its translation: CASSLNVGGDEQFF. Drawing the rest from reference TRBV5-1 and TRBJ2-1, the complete variable domain is KAGVTQTPRYLIKTRGQQVTLSCSPISGHRSVSWYQQTPGQGLQFLFEYFSETQRNKGNFPGRFSGRQFSNSRSEMNVSTLELGDSALYLCASSLNVGGDEQFFGPGTRLTVL.

This chain connects TRBV7-2 to TRBJ1-1, with D perhaps TRBD1 (6 bases). CDR3 length: 15 residues. V lost 4 bases to trimming and J lost 0 bases, with 12 bases between them. Per the germline V gene, CDR1 is SGHTA and CDR2 is FQGNSA. CDR3 protein: CASSWYREVNTEAFF. The CDR3 bases are TGTGCCAGCAGCTGGTACAGGGAGGTGAACACTGAAGCTTTCTTT.

The rearrangement joins TRBV29-1 to TRBJ1-2; TRBD1 might be the D (6 bases). This CDR3 comprises 12 residues. The germline V gene has CDR1 SQVTM and CDR2 ANQGSEA. V lost 4 bases and J lost 3, with 9 bases in between. CDR3 sequence (DNA): TGCAGCGTTGCGCACAGGGACTATGGCTACACCTTC. This sequence encodes CSVAHRDYGYTF.

This chain links TRBV15 with TRBJ2-2; D unclear. Per germline, CDR1 LNHNV and CDR2 YYDKDF (reference sequence). V gave up 5 bases and J gave up 0 bases, with 7 bases separating them. This CDR3 is 14 amino acids long. This chain's CDR3 is CATSGTANTGELFF. Written as DNA, the CDR3 is TGTGCCACCAGCGGAACAGCGAACACCGGGGAGCTGTTTTTT. The full variable domain, its missing parts supplied by reference TRBV15 and TRBJ2-2, is DAMVIQNPRYQVTQFGKPVTLSCSQTLNHNVMYWYQQKSSQAPKLLFHYYDKDFNNEADTPDNFQSRRPNTSFCFLDIRSPGLGDTAMYLCATSGTANTGELFFGEGSRLTVL.

The gene calls are TRBV28 and TRBJ2-1, with 11 bases that match TRBD2. After removal of 1 base from V and 8 bases from J, the junction contained 10 bases not matched to a gene. CDR1 and CDR2 (germline): MDHEN, SYDVKM. The CDR3 has 17 residues. The CDR3 reads CASSLLTLAGGPDEQFF. The CDR3 coding sequence is TGTGCCAGCAGTTTATTGACCTTAGCGGGGGGGCCAGATGAGCAGTTCTTC.

The chain links TRBV29-1 to TRBJ2-3, with 10 bases fitting TRBD2. The CDR3 has 15 residues. Germline CDR1 is SQVTM and CDR2 is ANQGSEA. V gave up 4 bases and J gave up 2 bases; unmatched junction bases: 6. The CDR3 DNA is TGCAGCGTTGGACTAGCGGGTGTTTACACAGATACGCAGTATTTT. It yields the protein CSVGLAGVYTDTQYF.

The gene calls are TRBV7-9 and TRBJ2-3; 8 bases are shared with TRBD2. The CDR3 contains 15 residues. The V gene end was trimmed by 5 bases and the J gene end by 3 bases; junction bases not matched to a gene: 7. The V gene's germline CDR1 is SEHNR and CDR2 FQNEAQ (reference sequence). DNA for the CDR3: TGTGCCAGCAGCCAGACCGGGACTAGGACAGATACGCAGTATTTT. Translating gives CASSQTGTRTDTQYF.

This chain joins TRBV7-2 and TRBJ2-2; D not resolved. Per the germline V gene, CDR1 is SGHTA and CDR2 is FQGNSA. The CDR3 runs 15 residues. Trimming removed 8 bases from V and 8 bases from J, with 21 bases in between. CDR3 sequence: CASYKGLVEKGELFF. Here the CDR3 DNA reads TGTGCCAGCTACAAGGGATTGGTTGAAAAAGGGGAGCTGTTTTTT.

The sample holds a few counts of this clonotype. The chain couples TRBV29-1 to TRBJ2-5; 10 bases are a match to TRBD1. Germline lookup yields CDR1 SQVTM and CDR2 ANQGSEA. The ends lost 5 bases at V and 1 base at J; junction bases unmatched: 4. This CDR3 region has 14 residues. The CDR3 sequence: CSVRQGAGQETQYF. The CDR3 nucleotides are TGCAGCGTTAGACAGGGGGCGGGCCAAGAGACCCAGTACTTC.

This chain links TRBV6-5 with TRBJ1-5; 7 positions match TRBD1. This CDR3 contains 13 residues. J gave up 3 bases and V 7 bases, and 3 bases lay outside the gene matches. Germline CDR1 MNHEY, CDR2 SVGAGI. CDR3 coding DNA: TGTGCCAGCAAGGACAGGCTCAATCAGCCCCAGCATTTT. Encoded protein: CASKDRLNQPQHF.

V usage is TRBV4-3 and J usage is TRBJ2-1; 13 positions match TRBD2. Germline values: CDR1 LGHNA, CDR2 YSLEER. Germline trimming cut 0 bases from V and 6 bases from J; bases unmatched to any gene: 5. CDR3 length equals 17 residues. The CDR3 region has the DNA TGCGCCAGCAGCCAAGAAACCACTAGCGGGGGGGTCAATGAGCAGTTCTTC. This translates into CASSQETTSGGVNEQFF.

The chain is built from TRBV28 and TRBJ1-4; D gene uncertain. Germline CDR1 is MDHEN and CDR2 is SYDVKM. Deletions cut 2 bases from V and 5 bases from J, with 9 bases between. This CDR3 has 14 residues. The CDR3 reads CASSLRRKNEKLFF. The CDR3 DNA reads TGTGCCAGCAGTTTAAGGCGAAAGAATGAAAAACTGTTTTTT.

The V gene is TRBV29-1, the J gene TRBJ2-7, with TRBD2 identical over 9 bases. V was clipped by 1 base and J by 5 bases; unmatched bases: 6. The CDR3 contains 14 residues. Germline V lookup: CDR1 SQVTM, CDR2 ANQGSEA. The CDR3 DNA reads as TGCAGCGTTGAAGGCGGGAGGGGGCCGGACGAGCAGTACTTC. It yields the protein CSVEGGRGPDEQYF.

This sequence joins TRBV20-1 and TRBJ1-2; D may be TRBD1 (6 bases). The V end was cut by 6 bases, the J end by 0 bases, with 14 bases between. CDR1 DFQATT and CDR2 SNEGSKA come from the germline V gene (reference sequence). CDR3 length: 14 residues. CDR3 nucleotide sequence: TGCAGTGCGGACACAGGGCAAGCTAACTATGGCTACACCTTC. Its translation is CSADTGQANYGYTF.

The V gene is TRBV3-1, the J gene TRBJ1-5, with D maybe TRBD1 (5 bases). Germline V CDR1 and CDR2: LGHDT, YNNKEL (reference sequence). V was trimmed by 3 bases and J by 3 bases, leaving 12 bases between them. This CDR3 contains 15 residues. The CDR3 region is CASSQAGLTNQPQHF. In nucleotides, the CDR3 is TGTGCCAGCAGCCAGGCGGGACTGACCAATCAGCCCCAGCATTTT.

This chain links TRBV20-1 with TRBJ2-3; 12 bases fit TRBD2. V trimming: 4 bases; J trimming: 0 bases; junction bases outside the gene matches: 8. The germline gives CDR1 DFQATT, CDR2 SNEGSKA (reference sequence). The CDR3 has 17 residues. For the CDR3, the DNA is TGCAGTGCTACCGGACTAGCGGGGTCGTCTAGCACAGATACGCAGTATTTT. This translates into CSATGLAGSSSTDTQYF.

CDR3 sequence: CASSQDLGGPYGYTF. DNA of the CDR3: TGTGCCAGCAGCCAAGATCTGGGGGGCCCTTATGGCTACACCTTC. The chain employs TRBV4-2 and TRBJ1-2, with D perhaps matching TRBD1 (6 bases). V dropped 0 bases and J dropped 5 bases, with 13 bases sitting between them. CDR1 and CDR2 (germline): LGHNA, YNFKEQ. CDR3 length: 15 residues.

The V call is TRBV12-3 or TRBV12-4, the J call TRBJ1-4, with TRBD1 matching 7 bases. The CDR3 runs 15 residues. Trimming at V came to 6 bases and at J to 1 base, leaving 5 bases not matched to a gene. The CDR3 region has the DNA TGTGCCAGCAGCCCTACAGGGGTAACTAATGAAAAACTGTTTTTT. Amino acid sequence: CASSPTGVTNEKLFF.

V and J are TRBV6-6 and TRBJ2-3; 7 bases line up with TRBD1. The CDR3 is 16 amino acids. Germline lookup yields CDR1 MNHNY and CDR2 SVGAGI (reference sequence). Trimming cost V 5 bases and J 2 bases; bases outside gene matches: 10. As DNA, the CDR3 is TGTGCCAGCAGTCACCCACGGGACAGAGACACAGATACGCAGTATTTT. Its protein product is CASSHPRDRDTDTQYF.

The rearrangement joins TRBV5-1 to TRBJ1-5; D is unresolved. The CDR3 sequence is 15 residues long. V was shortened by 0 bases and J by 0 bases, with 7 bases between the two germline ends. Per germline, CDR1 SGHRS and CDR2 YFSETQ. CDR3 coding DNA: TGCGCCAGCAGCTTGGACAGTCATAGCAATCAGCCCCAGCATTTT. This encodes CASSLDSHSNQPQHF.

This rearrangement joins TRBV9 to TRBJ2-7, with TRBD2 identical over 8 bases. This CDR3 is 14 amino acids long. Germline CDR1 is SGDLS and CDR2 is YYNGEE. Trimming cost V 2 bases and J 2 bases; bases outside gene matches: 3. The CDR3 DNA reads as TGTGCCAGCAGCGTTAGCGGGGCCACCTACGAGCAGTACTTC. Amino acid sequence: CASSVSGATYEQYF.

V and J are TRBV20-1 and TRBJ1-6, with 11 bases lining up with TRBD1. The ends lost 0 bases at V and 6 bases at J; junction bases unmatched: 7. The germline V gene has CDR1 DFQATT and CDR2 SNEGSKA (reference sequence). This CDR3 is built from 17 residues. CDR3 in amino acids: CSARDPGQGGFNSPLHF. In DNA form, the CDR3 reads TGCAGTGCTAGAGATCCGGGACAGGGGGGTTTTAATTCACCCCTCCACTTT.

The rearrangement uses TRBV2 and TRBJ2-7; D tentatively reads TRBD1 or TRBD2 (5 bases each). V lost 1 base to trimming and J lost 0 bases, with 13 bases between them. CDR1 and CDR2 (germline): SNHLY, FYNNEI. This CDR3 comprises 16 residues. The CDR3 loop reads CASSEGGASLSYEQYF. The CDR3, as DNA: TGTGCCAGCAGTGAAGGAGGGGCAAGTCTCTCCTACGAGCAGTACTTC.

The chain links TRBV7-9 to TRBJ1-2; TRBD1 aligns across 9 bases. CDR3 length: 15 amino acids. The germline V gene has CDR1 SEHNR and CDR2 FQNEAQ (reference sequence). V shed 5 bases, J shed 4 bases, and the junction held 8 bases outside the gene matches. Written as DNA, the CDR3 is TGTGCCAGCAGCAACGGGACAGGGTGGATCTATGGCTACACCTTC. As protein: CASSNGTGWIYGYTF.

This clonotype came up once. The chain links TRBV2 to TRBJ2-7; a possible D gene is TRBD1 (5 bases). The CDR3 runs 14 residues. Germline CDR1 is SNHLY and CDR2 is FYNNEI. V was shortened by 8 bases and J by 0 bases, with 14 bases between the two germline ends. In DNA, the CDR3 is TGTGCCAGCGGCCTGACAGTAAGCTCCTACGAGCAGTACTTC. The encoded protein is CASGLTVSSYEQYF. The whole variable domain, remainder taken from reference TRBV2 and TRBJ2-7, is EPEVTQTPSHQVTQMGQEVILRCVPISNHLYFYWYRQILGQKVEFLVSFYNNEISEKSEIFDDQFSVERPDGSNFTLKIRSTKLEDSAMYFCASGLTVSSYEQYFGPGTRLTVT.

This chain links TRBV9 with TRBJ2-4, with TRBD2 matching over 7 bases. The CDR3 sequence is 14 residues long. Trimming took 3 bases from V and 5 from J; bases not matched to a gene: 5. Germline V gene data show CDR1 as SGDLS and CDR2 as YYNGEE. DNA of the CDR3: TGTGCCAGCAGCGCCCCGGGAGGCGAAAACATTCAGTACTTC. It specifies CASSAPGGENIQYF.

This sequence joins TRBV20-1 and TRBJ1-5; D possibly corresponds to TRBD1 (6 bases). The CDR3 runs to 13 residues. From germline, CDR1 is DFQATT and CDR2 SNEGSKA (reference sequence). V was cut by 5 bases and J by 3 bases, with 11 bases left in between. The CDR3 reads CSAPGVNNQPQHF. DNA of the CDR3: TGCAGTGCTCCAGGGGTAAACAATCAGCCCCAGCATTTT.

The chain has TRBV25-1 and TRBJ1-1; no clear D gene. The V and J ends lost 7 bases and 5 bases respectively, with 8 bases between them. CDR1 is MGHDK and CDR2 is SYGVNS in the germline V gene. The CDR3 sequence is 11 residues long. The CDR3 bases are TGTGCCAGCATCGTGGGGACTGAAGCTTTCTTT. Translation: CASIVGTEAFF.

This sequence joins TRBV11-2 and TRBJ2-7; 7 positions match TRBD1. Trimming at V came to 0 bases and at J to 5 bases, leaving 7 bases not matched to a gene. This CDR3 has 15 amino acids. Germline CDR1 reads SGHAT; CDR2 reads FQNNGV. The CDR3 bases are TGTGCCAGCAGCTTAGAGATGGGACAGCTCGACGAGCAGTACTTC. Residues: CASSLEMGQLDEQYF.

The rearrangement uses TRBV7-2 and TRBJ1-5; no firm D call. CDR1 is SGHTA, CDR2 FQGNSA, per germline. The CDR3 sequence is 13 residues long. V was trimmed by 8 bases and J by 4 bases, leaving 12 bases between them. CDR3 sequence: CASREGLNQPQHF. The CDR3 nucleotides are TGTGCCAGCCGGGAGGGCTTAAATCAGCCCCAGCATTTT.

This clonotype was seen once. The V and J genes are TRBV7-9 and TRBJ1-4, with 10 bases matching TRBD1. The CDR3 is made up of 18 amino acids. The germline CDR1 and CDR2 sequences are SEHNR and FQNEAQ (reference sequence). The ends lost 4 bases at V and 10 bases at J; junction bases unmatched: 18. DNA for the CDR3: TGTGCCAGCAGCTCTACCGGGACAGGGGCACTCGGGATAGGAAAACTGTTTTTT. Amino acids: CASSSTGTGALGIGKLFF.

With regard to this clonotype: Sequence at one end of the junction differs from germline and may be a read error. The chain employs TRBV7-3 and TRBJ2-1, with TRBD1 as a possible D gene (5 bases). There are 15 residues in the CDR3. The germline gives CDR1 SGHTA, CDR2 FQGTGA. The CDR3 nucleotides are TGTGCCAGCAACTTAAGCCAGGGTGGGGTATATGAGCAGTTCTTC. Protein sequence: CASNLSQGGVYEQFF.